The 32 T cell receptor beta chains below come from one sample, sequenced in a study of blood T cell repertoires in COVID-19. Data came from immunoSEQ multiplex PCR; TCRdb stores just in-frame clones and leaves some out. The table shows some 400,000 clones, with roughly nine tenths occurring only once. What was sequenced was PBMCs or T cells enriched from blood (not recorded which). All receptors derive from a man aged 25-45 years who had recovered from COVID-19.

The chain recombines TRBV29-1 with TRBJ2-1, with 10 nucleotides matching TRBD2. V lost 4 bases and J lost 8; bases outside the gene matches: 5. The germline gives CDR1 SQVTM, CDR2 ANQGSEA. This CDR3 spans 13 amino acids. The CDR3 DNA sequence: TGCAGCGTTGGTTTAGCGGGAGGACATGAGCAGTTCTTC. Its translation: CSVGLAGGHEQFF.

This chain joins TRBV3-1 (or the pseudogene TRBV3-2) and TRBJ1-1; 7 bases match TRBD1. J gave up 5 bases and V 6 bases, and 6 bases lay outside the gene matches. CDR3 size: 13 residues. Germline V gene sequence: CDR1 LGHDT, CDR2 YNNKEL (reference sequence). CDR3 loop: CASREGALTEAFF. The CDR3 region has the DNA TGTGCCAGCAGGGAGGGGGCATTAACTGAAGCTTTCTTT.

The chain uses TRBV2 and TRBJ2-7, with TRBD2 matching over 9 bases. The CDR3 contains 14 residues. Trimming at V came to 6 bases and at J to 3 bases, leaving 6 bases not matched to a gene. Germline V gene data show CDR1 as SNHLY and CDR2 as FYNNEI. CDR3 residues: CASRSTSGFYEQYF. CDR3 coding DNA: TGTGCCAGCAGGTCCACTAGCGGGTTCTACGAGCAGTACTTC. Combining the CDR3 with reference TRBV2 and TRBJ2-7 gives the whole variable domain EPEVTQTPSHQVTQMGQEVILRCVPISNHLYFYWYRQILGQKVEFLVSFYNNEISEKSEIFDDQFSVERPDGSNFTLKIRSTKLEDSAMYFCASRSTSGFYEQYFGPGTRLTVT.

The rearrangement links TRBV6-5 to TRBJ1-1; D is ambiguous. The CDR3 totals 16 residues. Per the germline V gene, CDR1 is MNHEY and CDR2 is SVGAGI. V gave up 0 bases and J gave up 1 base, with 12 bases separating them. The chain's CDR3 is CASSYSLASGNTEAFF. The CDR3 region has the DNA TGTGCCAGCAGTTACTCCCTCGCCAGCGGGAACACTGAAGCTTTCTTT.

This chain links TRBV4-2 with TRBJ2-3; 10 bases map to TRBD1. The CDR3 runs to 16 residues. J gave up 4 bases and V 1 base, and 5 bases lay outside the gene matches. CDR1 and CDR2 (germline): LGHNA, YNFKEQ. The DNA of the CDR3 is TGTGCCAGCAGCCAAGCGGTGACAGGGGGCGCAGATACGCAGTATTTT. This sequence encodes CASSQAVTGGADTQYF.

The chain joins TRBV28 to TRBJ1-1; D uncertain. Trimming shortened V by 4 bases and J by 1 base, and 10 bases separated the two germline ends. This CDR3 has 14 amino acids. Germline V CDR1 and CDR2: MDHEN, SYDVKM. CDR3 residues: CASSWSTANTEAFF. DNA for the CDR3: TGTGCCAGCAGTTGGAGTACCGCGAACACTGAAGCTTTCTTT.

CDR3 bases: TGTGCCAGCCAATCGCCGGGACTACTTCAATCCACAGATACGCAGTATTTT. It specifies CASQSPGLLQSTDTQYF. The chain joins TRBV28 to TRBJ2-3; 7 nucleotides align to TRBD2. Germline CDR1 MDHEN, CDR2 SYDVKM. The CDR3 spans 17 residues. The junction had 16 bases not matched to a gene; V was cut back by 8 bases and J by 2 bases.

The rearrangement joins TRBV27 to TRBJ1-2; maybe TRBD1 (5 bases). V lost 4 bases and J 8 bases, leaving 8 bases between the germline ends. In germline, CDR1 is MNHEY, CDR2 SMNVEV (reference sequence). This CDR3 is built from 11 residues. CDR3: CASSSGGGYTF. CDR3 bases: TGTGCCAGCAGTTCCGGGGGGGGCTACACCTTC.

This rearrangement joins TRBV12-2 to TRBJ2-7; TRBD2, as called in the table, went unchecked against the DNA. TRBV12-2 is classified as a pseudogene. The CDR3 contains 18 residues. The CDR3 coding sequence is TGTGCAAGTCGCCCAAAAACGACGGGTAGCGAAAGCTCCTACGAGCAGTACTTC. This codes for CASRPKTTGSESSYEQYF.

The table lists this clone with a few counts. The chain couples TRBV7-8 to TRBJ2-2, with 14 bases fitting TRBD2. The CDR3 consists of 19 residues. Looked up from germline, CDR1 is SGHVS and CDR2 is FQNEAQ. V was clipped by 2 bases and J by 4 bases; unmatched bases: 9. CDR3 sequence reads: CASSLMGLAGVGGTGELFF. The CDR3 DNA is TGTGCCAGCAGCTTAATGGGACTAGCGGGAGTCGGGGGCACCGGGGAGCTGTTTTTT.

In DNA form, the CDR3 reads TGTGCCAGCAGCGATCTAGCGGGAGTTGGAGTTACGCAGTATTTT. It codes for CASSDLAGVGVTQYF. The rearrangement joins TRBV9 to TRBJ2-3; 10 bases are shared with TRBD2. This CDR3 is 15 amino acids long. V shed 3 bases and J 8 bases; nucleotides not matched to a gene: 9. Germline assignment: CDR1 SGDLS and CDR2 YYNGEE.

This clone came up a few times. The V gene is TRBV28, the J gene TRBJ2-4, with a possible D match to TRBD1 (7 bases). V lost 3 bases, J lost 9 bases, and 21 bases lay in between. CDR3 length equals 16 residues. CDR1 and CDR2 from the germline V gene are MDHEN and SYDVKM. Written as DNA, the CDR3 is TGTGCCAGCAGTTTTCGTCCCTCGGGGGCAGGGGGCATTCAGTACTTC. The encoded protein is CASSFRPSGAGGIQYF.

The chain links TRBV15 to TRBJ2-2; 9 nucleotides line up with TRBD1. After removal of 1 base from V and 7 bases from J, the junction contained 7 bases not matched to a gene. The CDR3 is 16 residues long. The germline V gene encodes CDR1 LNHNV and CDR2 YYDKDF (reference sequence). CDR3 in amino acids: CATSRVGTGIGGELFF. CDR3 nucleotide sequence: TGTGCCACCAGCAGAGTGGGGACAGGGATTGGCGGGGAGCTGTTTTTT.

The chain employs TRBV2 and TRBJ1-5; weak D call: TRBD1 (5 bases). There are 18 residues in the CDR3. V was trimmed by 0 bases and J by 0 bases, leaving 15 bases between them. Looked up from germline, CDR1 is SNHLY and CDR2 is FYNNEI. The CDR3 region is CASSEALRGTNSNQPQHF. In DNA form, the CDR3 reads TGTGCCAGCAGTGAAGCGCTTCGGGGGACTAATAGCAATCAGCCCCAGCATTTT.

The chain links TRBV5-5 to TRBJ1-2; D gene unclear. V gave up 2 bases and J gave up 4 bases, with 15 bases separating them. In germline, CDR1 is SGHKS, CDR2 YYEKEE (reference sequence). The CDR3 totals 15 residues. Written as DNA, the CDR3 is TGTGCCAGCAGCTTATCCGGTGAAGTAAGCTATGGCTACACCTTC. Its translation is CASSLSGEVSYGYTF.

A note on this clone: This same CDR3 is encoded by further DNA sequences in the sample. This chain joins TRBV7-2 and TRBJ2-7, with 9 bases fitting TRBD2. This CDR3 region has 14 residues. Germline V gene lookup returns CDR1 SGHTA and CDR2 FQGNSA. The V and J ends lost 4 bases and 0 bases, in that order; junction bases with no gene match: 1. CDR3 in amino acids: CASSSTSGSYEQYF. CDR3 nucleotide sequence: TGTGCCAGCAGCTCGACTAGCGGCTCCTACGAGCAGTACTTC.

This sequence joins TRBV13 and TRBJ1-6, with 10 bases identical to TRBD1. The V gene's germline CDR1 is PRHDT and CDR2 FYEKMQ (reference sequence). The V gene end was trimmed by 4 bases and the J gene end by 11 bases; junction bases not matched to a gene: 5. CDR3 length equals 14 residues. The CDR3 DNA reads as TGTGCCAGCAGCTCGGGACAGGGGATGACACCCCTCCACTTT. This gives the protein CASSSGQGMTPLHF.

In this sample, this clone turned up a few times. The chain joins TRBV19 to TRBJ2-2; TRBD2 might be the D (6 bases). Germline values: CDR1 LNHDA, CDR2 SQIVND (reference sequence). The ends were cut back, 8 bases at V and 2 bases at J, with 12 bases in the middle. This CDR3 has 14 residues. CDR3 DNA: TGTGCCAGTCAAGTGGCGGGAAACACCGGGGAGCTGTTTTTT. It is translated as CASQVAGNTGELFF.

This sequence joins TRBV7-6 and TRBJ2-1; D uncertain. The V and J ends lost 2 bases and 11 bases respectively, with 19 bases between them. Germline CDR1 SGHVS, CDR2 FNYEAQ. This CDR3 is built from 15 residues. CDR3 DNA sequence: TGTGCCAGCAGCTTATTAGTCGAGTCGATATCGAAGCAGTTCTTC. Encoded protein: CASSLLVESISKQFF.

This clone has only a few counts. The chain recombines TRBV28 with TRBJ1-5; a possible D gene is TRBD1 (6 bases). V lost 5 bases and J lost 10, with 21 bases in between. Germline V gene sequence: CDR1 MDHEN, CDR2 SYDVKM. The CDR3 is 15 residues long. Here the CDR3 DNA reads TGTGCCAGCAGTATACAGGGTCGGAACCTAGAACCCCAGCATTTT. It is translated as CASSIQGRNLEPQHF.

The V call is TRBV7-8, the J call TRBJ2-1; 8 positions match TRBD1. V shed 4 bases and J 0 bases; nucleotides not matched to a gene: 2. The CDR3 length is 15 residues. Germline CDR1 reads SGHVS; CDR2 reads FQNEAQ. The CDR3 sequence is CASSYTGGSYNEQFF. As DNA, the CDR3 is TGTGCCAGCAGCTACACAGGGGGCTCCTACAATGAGCAGTTCTTC.

The chain uses TRBV19 and TRBJ2-1, with 7 bases fitting TRBD1. From germline, CDR1 is LNHDA and CDR2 SQIVND (reference sequence). The CDR3 contains 13 residues. The V gene end was trimmed by 3 bases and the J gene end by 9 bases; junction bases not matched to a gene: 5. The chain's CDR3 is CASSIGQVGEQFF. DNA of the CDR3: TGTGCCAGTAGTATCGGACAGGTTGGTGAGCAGTTCTTC.

The chain joins TRBV5-6 to TRBJ1-5; D gene ambiguous. Germline CDR1 SGHDT, CDR2 YYEEEE. This CDR3 is built from 16 residues. V was cut by 2 bases and J by 3 bases, with 15 bases left in between. CDR3 sequence: CASSFSLRRVNQPQHF. In DNA, the CDR3 is TGTGCCAGCAGCTTCTCTCTACGGAGGGTCAATCAGCCCCAGCATTTT.

This chain links TRBV7-3 with TRBJ2-1; no definite D call. Deletions cut 2 bases from V and 4 bases from J, with 6 bases between. This CDR3 is 13 amino acids long. Looked up from germline, CDR1 is SGHTA and CDR2 is FQGTGA. CDR3: CASSLDTYNEQFF. CDR3 DNA sequence: TGTGCCAGCAGCTTAGACACATACAATGAGCAGTTCTTC.

The genes are TRBV5-1 and TRBJ2-7, with 10 bases lining up with TRBD2. Germline V gives CDR1 SGHRS, CDR2 YFSETQ. The CDR3 covers 15 residues. V lost 0 bases and J lost 3; bases outside the gene matches: 3. The CDR3 DNA reads as TGCGCCAGCAGCTTGGAGCCTAGCGGGGGCTACGAGCAGTACTTC. Protein sequence: CASSLEPSGGYEQYF.

The genes are TRBV6-1 and TRBJ2-7; the match to TRBD2 covers 11 bases. V lost 2 bases and J lost 4; bases outside the gene matches: 13. CDR1 is MNHNS and CDR2 is SASEGT in the germline V gene. This CDR3 spans 18 amino acids. The CDR3 reads CASSERGLASGRRYEQYF. CDR3 bases: TGTGCCAGCAGTGAACGAGGTCTGGCTAGCGGGAGGAGGTACGAGCAGTACTTC.

The gene calls are TRBV7-8 and TRBJ2-7; 11 bases are shared with TRBD2. Trimming at V came to 3 bases and at J to 6 bases, leaving 10 bases not matched to a gene. The CDR3 runs 16 residues. Germline CDR1 and CDR2: SGHVS and FQNEAQ. The CDR3 loop is CASSFPGLAGAVEQYF. CDR3 DNA sequence: TGTGCCAGCAGCTTTCCAGGACTAGCGGGTGCTGTCGAGCAGTACTTC.

The chain joins TRBV19 to TRBJ1-5; D uncertain. The CDR3 consists of 12 residues. V was shortened by 3 bases and J by 9 bases, with 9 bases between the two germline ends. Germline lookup yields CDR1 LNHDA and CDR2 SQIVND (reference sequence). CDR3 sequence (DNA): TGTGCCAGTAGTATGTTCGAGAGGCCCCAGCATTTT. Amino acid sequence: CASSMFERPQHF.

This chain links TRBV11-2 with TRBJ2-7; 8 bases map to TRBD1. V dropped 5 bases and J dropped 6; count of bases not matched to a gene: 9. The CDR3 loop spans 14 amino acids. Looked up from germline, CDR1 is SGHAT and CDR2 is FQNNGV. The CDR3 is CASSPRDRYGEQYF. As DNA, the CDR3 is TGTGCCAGCAGCCCCCGGGACAGGTATGGCGAGCAGTACTTC.

The chain employs TRBV2 and TRBJ1-5; no definite D call. In germline, CDR1 is SNHLY, CDR2 FYNNEI. This CDR3 is built from 12 residues. Trimming pared 4 bases from V and 5 bases from J, leaving 6 bases between. The CDR3, as DNA: TGTGCCAGCAGTGTCTCCGATCAGCCCCAGCATTTT. Amino acid sequence: CASSVSDQPQHF.

The chain links TRBV9 to TRBJ2-1, with 7 bases identical to TRBD2. V lost 0 bases and J lost 4; bases outside the gene matches: 4. The CDR3 is 15 residues long. The germline CDR1 and CDR2 sequences are SGDLS and YYNGEE. Here the CDR3 DNA reads TGTGCCAGCAGCGTAGAACCTAGCGGATACAATGAGCAGTTCTTC. Amino acid sequence: CASSVEPSGYNEQFF.

The V and J genes are TRBV5-1 and TRBJ2-7, with D possibly being TRBD1 (6 bases). V lost 4 bases and J 1 base, leaving 33 bases between the germline ends. Per germline, CDR1 SGHRS and CDR2 YFSETQ. There are 21 residues in the CDR3. The CDR3 bases are TGCGCCAGCAGCAGCAAAGGCCGGGACACGCTTACCACCTTTAAATCCTACGAGCAGTACTTC. Its translation is CASSSKGRDTLTTFKSYEQYF.